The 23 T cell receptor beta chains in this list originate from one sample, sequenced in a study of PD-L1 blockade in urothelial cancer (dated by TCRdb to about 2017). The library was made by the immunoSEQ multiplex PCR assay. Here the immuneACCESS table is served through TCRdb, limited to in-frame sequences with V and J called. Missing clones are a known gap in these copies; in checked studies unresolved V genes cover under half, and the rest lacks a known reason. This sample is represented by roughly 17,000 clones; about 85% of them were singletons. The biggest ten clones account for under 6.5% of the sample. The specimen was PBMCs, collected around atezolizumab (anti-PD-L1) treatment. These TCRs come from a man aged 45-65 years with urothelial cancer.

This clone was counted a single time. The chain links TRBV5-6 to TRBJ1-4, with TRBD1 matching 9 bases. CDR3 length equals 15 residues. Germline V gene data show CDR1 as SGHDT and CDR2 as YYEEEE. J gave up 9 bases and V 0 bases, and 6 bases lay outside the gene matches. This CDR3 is CASSLAPGQGQKLFF. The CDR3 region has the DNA TGTGCCAGCAGCTTGGCCCCGGGACAGGGCCAAAAACTGTTTTTT.

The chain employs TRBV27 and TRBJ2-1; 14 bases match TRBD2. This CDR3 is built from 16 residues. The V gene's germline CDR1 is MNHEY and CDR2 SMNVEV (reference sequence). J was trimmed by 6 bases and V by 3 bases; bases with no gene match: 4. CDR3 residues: CASSFYGTSGSNEQFF. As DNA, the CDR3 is TGTGCCAGCAGTTTCTACGGGACTAGCGGGAGCAATGAGCAGTTCTTC.

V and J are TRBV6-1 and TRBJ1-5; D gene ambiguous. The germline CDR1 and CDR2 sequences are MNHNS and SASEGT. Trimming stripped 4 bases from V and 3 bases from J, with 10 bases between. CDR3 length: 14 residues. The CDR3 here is CASSALSLNQPQHF. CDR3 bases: TGTGCCAGCAGTGCTCTCTCCCTCAATCAGCCCCAGCATTTT.

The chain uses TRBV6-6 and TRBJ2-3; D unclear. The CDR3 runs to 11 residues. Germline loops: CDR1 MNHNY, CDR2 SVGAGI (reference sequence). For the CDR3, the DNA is TGTGCGGTGACTTTCACAGATACGCAGTATTTT. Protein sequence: CAVTFTDTQYF.

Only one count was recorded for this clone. The CDR3 bases are TGTGCCAGCAGCGAGGACAGGACAACTAATGAAAAACTGTTTTTT. Translated, it gives CASSEDRTTNEKLFF. This chain uses TRBV2 with TRBJ1-4; 7 bases line up with TRBD1. CDR1 is SNHLY and CDR2 is FYNNEI in the germline V gene. This CDR3 has 15 residues. With V trimmed by 6 bases and J by 0 bases, 4 bases remained unmatched.

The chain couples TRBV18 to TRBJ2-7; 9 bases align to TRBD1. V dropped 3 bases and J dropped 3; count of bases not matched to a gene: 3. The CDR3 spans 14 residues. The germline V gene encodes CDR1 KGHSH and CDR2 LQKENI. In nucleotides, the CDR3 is TGTGCCAGCTCACCGGGACAGGGACTCTACGAGCAGTACTTC. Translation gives CASSPGQGLYEQYF.

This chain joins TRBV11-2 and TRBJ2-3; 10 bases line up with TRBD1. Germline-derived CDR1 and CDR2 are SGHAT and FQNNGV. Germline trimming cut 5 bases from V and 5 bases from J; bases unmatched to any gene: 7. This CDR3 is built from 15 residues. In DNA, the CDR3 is TGTGCCAGCAGCCGGGGACAGGGGCGAGGAGATACGCAGTATTTT. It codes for CASSRGQGRGDTQYF.

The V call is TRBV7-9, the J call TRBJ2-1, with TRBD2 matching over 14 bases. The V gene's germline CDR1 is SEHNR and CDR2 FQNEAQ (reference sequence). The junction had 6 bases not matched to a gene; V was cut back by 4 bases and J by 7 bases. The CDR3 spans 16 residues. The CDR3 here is CASSSRLAGGMNEQFF. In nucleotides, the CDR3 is TGTGCCAGCAGCTCCCGACTAGCGGGGGGGATGAATGAGCAGTTCTTC. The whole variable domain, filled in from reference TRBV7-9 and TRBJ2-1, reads DTGVSQNPRHKITKRGQNVTFRCDPISEHNRLYWYRQTLGQGPEFLTYFQNEAQLEKSRLLSDRFSAERPKGSFSTLEIQRTEQGDSAMYLCASSSRLAGGMNEQFFGPGTRLTVL.

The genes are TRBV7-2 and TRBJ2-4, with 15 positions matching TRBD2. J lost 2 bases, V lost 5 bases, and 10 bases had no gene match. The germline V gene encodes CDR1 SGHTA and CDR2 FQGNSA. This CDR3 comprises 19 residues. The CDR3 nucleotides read TGTGCCAGCAGCCCGAGTTCCGGGACTAGCGGGAGGTCCAAAAACATTCAGTACTTC. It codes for CASSPSSGTSGRSKNIQYF.

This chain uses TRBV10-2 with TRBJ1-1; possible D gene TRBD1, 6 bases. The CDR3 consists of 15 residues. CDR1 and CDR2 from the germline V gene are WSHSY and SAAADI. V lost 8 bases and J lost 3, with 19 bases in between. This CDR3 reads CASGQGGGSHTEAFF. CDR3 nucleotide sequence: TGCGCCAGCGGCCAAGGGGGGGGCTCGCACACTGAAGCTTTCTTT.

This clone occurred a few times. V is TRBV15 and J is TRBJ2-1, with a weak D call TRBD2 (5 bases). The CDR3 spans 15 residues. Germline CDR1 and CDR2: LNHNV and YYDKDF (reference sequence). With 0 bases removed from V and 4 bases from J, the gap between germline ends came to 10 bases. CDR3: CATSREDGEYNEQFF. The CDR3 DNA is TGTGCCACCAGCAGAGAAGATGGGGAGTACAATGAGCAGTTCTTC.

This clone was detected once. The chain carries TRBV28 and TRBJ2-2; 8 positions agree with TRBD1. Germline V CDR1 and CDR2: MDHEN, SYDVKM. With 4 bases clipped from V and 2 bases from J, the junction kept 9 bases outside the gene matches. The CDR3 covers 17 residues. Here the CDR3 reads CASSSGQGGTNTGELFF. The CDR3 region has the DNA TGTGCCAGCAGTTCTGGACAGGGCGGAACTAACACCGGGGAGCTGTTTTTT. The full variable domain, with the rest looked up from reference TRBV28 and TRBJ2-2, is DVKVTQSSRYLVKRTGEKVFLECVQDMDHENMFWYRQDPGLGLRLIYFSYDVKMKEKGDIPEGYSVSREKKERFSLILESASTNQTSMYLCASSSGQGGTNTGELFFGEGSRLTVL.

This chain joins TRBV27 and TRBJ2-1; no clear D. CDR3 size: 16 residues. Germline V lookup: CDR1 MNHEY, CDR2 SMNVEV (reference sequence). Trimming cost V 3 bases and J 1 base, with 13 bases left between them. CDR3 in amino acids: CASSFLPLYSYNEQFF. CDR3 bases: TGTGCCAGCAGTTTTCTCCCTCTGTATTCCTACAATGAGCAGTTCTTC.

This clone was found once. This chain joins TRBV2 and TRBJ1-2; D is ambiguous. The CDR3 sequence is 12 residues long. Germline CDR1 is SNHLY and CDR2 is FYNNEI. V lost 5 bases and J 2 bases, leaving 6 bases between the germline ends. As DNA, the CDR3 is TGTGCCAGCAGTCGGGGAAACTATGGCTACACCTTC. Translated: CASSRGNYGYTF.

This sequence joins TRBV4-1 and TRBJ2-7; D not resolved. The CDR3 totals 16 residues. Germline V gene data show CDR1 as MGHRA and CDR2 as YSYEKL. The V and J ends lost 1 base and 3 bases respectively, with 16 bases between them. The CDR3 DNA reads TGCGCCAGCAGCCAAGTTATCGTGGGCCGAAACTACGAGCAGTACTTC. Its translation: CASSQVIVGRNYEQYF.

This CDR3 reads CASSLEGLAGRETQYF. In nucleotides, the CDR3 is TGTGCCAGCAGCTTGGAGGGCCTAGCGGGAAGAGAGACCCAGTACTTC. V is TRBV5-6 and J is TRBJ2-5; 9 nucleotides agree with TRBD2. Germline loops: CDR1 SGHDT, CDR2 YYEEEE. CDR3 length: 16 residues. J lost 4 bases, V lost 0 bases, and 7 bases had no gene match.

The CDR3 bases are TGTGCCAGCAGCATACGACAGGAACTGACCGAGCAGTACTTC. Translating it yields CASSIRQELTEQYF. The chain is built from TRBV7-8 and TRBJ2-7; possible D gene TRBD1, 6 bases. V lost 5 bases, J lost 6 bases, and 17 bases lay in between. This CDR3 is 14 amino acids long. CDR1 and CDR2 (germline): SGHVS, FQNEAQ.

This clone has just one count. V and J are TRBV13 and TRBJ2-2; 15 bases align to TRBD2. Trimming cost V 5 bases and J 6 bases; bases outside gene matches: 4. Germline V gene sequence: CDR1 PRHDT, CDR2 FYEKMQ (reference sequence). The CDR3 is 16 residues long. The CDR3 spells CASSAGLAGGPGELFF. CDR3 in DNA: TGTGCCAGCAGCGCCGGACTAGCGGGAGGGCCCGGGGAGCTGTTTTTT.

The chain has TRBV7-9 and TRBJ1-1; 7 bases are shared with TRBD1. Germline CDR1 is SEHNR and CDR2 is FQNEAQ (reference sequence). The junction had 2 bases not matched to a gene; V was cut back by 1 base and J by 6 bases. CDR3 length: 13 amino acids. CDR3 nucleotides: TGTGCCAGCAGCTTAGGACAGGGTTCTGAAGCTTTCTTT. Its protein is CASSLGQGSEAFF.

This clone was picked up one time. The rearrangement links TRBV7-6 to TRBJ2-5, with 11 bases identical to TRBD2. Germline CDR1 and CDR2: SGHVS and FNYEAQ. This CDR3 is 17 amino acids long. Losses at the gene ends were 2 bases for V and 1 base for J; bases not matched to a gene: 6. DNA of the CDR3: TGTGCCAGCAGCTTACTAGCGGGGGGTCGCGGCCAAGAGACCCAGTACTTC. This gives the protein CASSLLAGGRGQETQYF.

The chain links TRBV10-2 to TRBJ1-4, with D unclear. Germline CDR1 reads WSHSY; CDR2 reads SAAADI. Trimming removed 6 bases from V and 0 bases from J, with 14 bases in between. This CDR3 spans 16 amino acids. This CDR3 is CASSPDGFATNEKLFF. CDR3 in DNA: TGCGCCAGCAGCCCCGACGGGTTTGCAACTAATGAAAAACTGTTTTTT.

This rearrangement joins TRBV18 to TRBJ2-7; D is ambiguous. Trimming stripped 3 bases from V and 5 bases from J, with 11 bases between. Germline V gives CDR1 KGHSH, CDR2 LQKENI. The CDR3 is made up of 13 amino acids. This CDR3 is CASSPTGPNEQYF. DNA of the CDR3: TGTGCCAGCTCACCTACGGGTCCCAACGAGCAGTACTTC. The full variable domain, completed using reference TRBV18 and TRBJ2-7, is NAGVMQNPRHLVRRRGQEARLRCSPMKGHSHVYWYRQLPEEGLKFMVYLQKENIIDESGMPKERFSAEFPKEGPSILRIQQVVRGDSAAYFCASSPTGPNEQYFGPGTRLTVT.

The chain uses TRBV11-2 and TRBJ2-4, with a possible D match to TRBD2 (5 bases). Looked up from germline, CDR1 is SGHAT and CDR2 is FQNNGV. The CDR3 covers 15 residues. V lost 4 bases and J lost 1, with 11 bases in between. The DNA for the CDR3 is TGTGCCAGCAGCTCATTAAGGACTGCCAAAAACATTCAGTACTTC. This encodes CASSSLRTAKNIQYF. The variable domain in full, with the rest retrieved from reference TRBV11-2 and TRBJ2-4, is EAGVAQSPRYKIIEKRQSVAFWCNPISGHATLYWYQQILGQGPKLLIQFQNNGVVDDSQLPKDRFSAERLKGVDSTLKIQPAKLEDSAVYLCASSSLRTAKNIQYFGAGTRLSVL.